This T cell receptor beta chain was captured in a study of blood T cell repertoires in COVID-19. Study context: The origin of the acute and convalescent COVID-19 samples was the United States, Italy and Spain. Sample material is recorded as cDNA or gDNA derived from T cells, B-cell-depleted T cells, or PBMCs.

Original processing notes: By means of reference gene primer amplification, nucleated cell counts were estimated. Data came from immunoSEQ multiplex PCR; TCRdb stores just in-frame clones and leaves some out. V and J calls and clone size come straight from that table; D and trimming were deduced from the DNA. This table has 130,000 or so clones, more than 70% appearing once. Germline CDR1 is LGHNT and CDR2 is FRNRAP. The V gene lost 7 bases and the J gene lost 10 bases, with 16 bases spanning the gap. The CDR3 is 12 amino acids. The chain has TRBV12-5 and TRBJ1-1; D remains ambiguous. Sample: peripheral blood. This clonotype was obtained from a human donor in a cohort sampled during active COVID-19. The CDR3 bases are TGTGCTAGTGCCCAGGACGGGAGGGTAGCTTTCTTT. This gives the protein CASAQDGRVAFF.